This is a list of T cell receptor beta chains from one sample in a study of cytomegalovirus exposure and HLA in healthy donors. Produced via immunoSEQ multiplex PCR; TCRdb's table is partial and in-frame only. The sample records 150,000 to 200,000 clones, over 9.5% being singletons. The specimen sequenced was PBMCs. The receptors stem from a man over 45 in good health and CMV-seropositive. Each CDR3 is given with its conserved first and last residue. A D gene is named only where the DNA matches it firmly. Clone size, where shown, is once, few, many, or a class for clones that have expanded.

J	D	V	size	DNA	CDR3
TRBJ2-7	TRBD1	TRBV5-6	-	TGTGCCAGCCCGACAGGGCTAAGCGAGCAGTACTTC	CASPTGLSEQYF
TRBJ1-2	TRBD1	TRBV5-4	-	TGTGCCAGCAGCCCAGACAGGGAGGATACTTTTAACTATGGCTACACCTTC	CASSPDREDTFNYGYTF
TRBJ2-1	TRBD2	TRBV5-1	-	TGCGCCACCCGATTCGGGGGGGGCTCCTACAATGAGCAGTTCTTC	CATRFGGGSYNEQFF
TRBJ1-1	-	TRBV2	few	TGTGCCAGCAGTGAGAACACGTTGAACACTGAAGCTTTCTTT	CASSENTLNTEAFF
TRBJ2-5	-	TRBV7-2	few	TGTGCCAGCAGCCGATCTTCGGCGGCTAGCGTCGGGGAGACCCAGTACTTC	CASSRSSAASVGETQYF
TRBJ2-1	-	TRBV18	-	TGTGCCAGCTCACCACCGCAGGGGGGCCAGGATGAGCAGTTCTTC	CASSPPQGGQDEQFF
TRBJ1-1	TRBD1	TRBV5-4	few	TGTGCCAGCAGCTCAAAGGGACAGGGGGGGAATGAAGCTTTCTTT	CASSSKGQGGNEAFF
TRBJ2-3	TRBD1	TRBV6-1	-	TGTGCCAGCAGGACCGGGACAGGGCCTACAGATACGCAGTATTTT	CASRTGTGPTDTQYF
TRBJ1-2	TRBD1	TRBV6-5	few	TGTGCCAGCACGCCCGACAGGGCCTATGGCTACACCTTC	CASTPDRAYGYTF
TRBJ2-5	TRBD1	TRBV15	-	TGTGCCACCAGCGCGGGACAGGGGGAAGAGACCCAGTACTTC	CATSAGQGEETQYF
TRBJ1-4	-	TRBV25-1	few	TGTGCCAGCAGTGTTCCTCGGGGATTTGGGGCAACTAATGAAAAACTGTTTTTT	CASSVPRGFGATNEKLFF
TRBJ1-6	-	TRBV5-8	-	TGTGCCAGCAGCTTGGGACAGTCCTATAATTCACCCCTCCACTTT	CASSLGQSYNSPLHF
TRBJ1-6	-	TRBV9	-	TGTGCCAGCAGCGTTACTTGGGCAGGGAATTCACCCCTCCACTTT	CASSVTWAGNSPLHF